These 24 T cell receptor beta chains share one sample of origin, sequenced in a study. TCRdb fed the 5' RACE reads into MiXCR, producing one record per CDR3 protein. The sample shows over 50,000 distinct CDR3 sequences, around 24% of them seen only once. The sequencing sample was made of tumor-infiltrating naive CD4+ T cells sorted from the breast tumor. Subset: naive CD4+ T cells, CD4+CD45RA+CD25-. The receptor set was obtained from a female donor with breast cancer.

In its sample, this clonotype was seen a few times. The CDR3 does not end in the conserved phenylalanine or tryptophan, so this is likely a read error. CDR3 DNA sequence: TGTGCCACCAGTGGGACTAGCCCGGGACGGGAGACCCAGTACCTC. It is translated as CATSGTSPGRETQYL. This chain uses TRBV24-1 with TRBJ2-5, with TRBD2 matching over 8 bases. Germline V gene sequence: CDR1 KGHDR, CDR2 SFDVKD. The CDR3 covers 15 residues. The V segment lost 5 bases and the J segment 5 bases; nucleotides outside the gene matches: 9.

The V call is TRBV6-6, the J call TRBJ2-2; 10 positions agree with TRBD1. CDR3 size: 17 residues. The germline V gene has CDR1 MNHNY and CDR2 SVGAGI (reference sequence). V lost 3 bases, J lost 3 bases, and 7 bases stayed unmatched. The DNA of the CDR3 is TGTGCCAGCAGTTATGAGCCCGGACAGGGGGACACCGGGGAGCTGTTTTTT. It encodes CASSYEPGQGDTGELFF.

This clonotype was picked up a small number of times. The junction departs from the called germline gene at one end, perhaps through a read error. The chain employs TRBV7-9 and TRBJ1-4; D unresolved. The CDR3 runs to 19 residues. Germline CDR1 SEHNR, CDR2 FQNEAQ (reference sequence). CDR3 region: CASSPRRGGSGATNEKLSF. DNA for the CDR3: TGCGCCAGCAGCCCCAGGCGGGGAGGGTCAGGAGCAACTAATGAAAAACTGTCTTTT.

A remark on this clonotype: One end of the junction is discordant with germline, which a read error may explain. The chain couples TRBV7-2 to TRBJ2-2; TRBD1 aligns across 10 bases. The germline V gene encodes CDR1 SGHTA and CDR2 FQGNSA. This CDR3 contains 16 residues. The CDR3, as DNA: TGTGCCAGCAGACCTACGGACAGGGGGAACACCGGGGAGCCGTTTTTT. It is translated as CASRPTDRGNTGEPFF. The full variable domain, with the rest looked up from reference TRBV7-2 and TRBJ2-2, is GAGVSQSPSNKVTEKGKDVELRCDPISGHTALYWYRQSLGQGLEFLIYFQGNSAPDKSGLPSDRFSAERTGGSVSTLTIQRTQQEDSAVYLCASRPTDRGNTGEPFFGEGSRLTVL.

The rearrangement joins TRBV5-5 to TRBJ2-5; D may be TRBD1 (5 bases). This CDR3 has 14 amino acids. From germline, CDR1 is SGHKS and CDR2 YYEKEE (reference sequence). Trimming pared 2 bases from V and 5 bases from J, leaving 13 bases between. The CDR3 DNA sequence: TGTGCCAGCAGCTTAGGGGCTGGAGTCGAGACCCAGTACTTC. It translates to CASSLGAGVETQYF.

This clonotype occurred a few times. The rearrangement links TRBV6-2 or TRBV6-3 to TRBJ2-2, with TRBD1 as a possible D gene (7 bases). Trimming shortened V by 2 bases and J by 5 bases, and 12 bases separated the two germline ends. The CDR3 is 15 residues long. Germline assignment: CDR1 MNHEY and CDR2 SVGEGT. The DNA of the CDR3 is TGTGCCAGCAGTTACAACAGGGGAGGTACCGGGGAGCTGTTTTTT. This translates into CASSYNRGGTGELFF.

This clonotype showed up just a few times. The chain employs TRBV5-1 and TRBJ1-3, with no clear D. There are 13 residues in the CDR3. Germline lookup yields CDR1 SGHRS and CDR2 YFSETQ. V was pared by 4 bases and J by 8 bases, with 13 bases between. CDR3 nucleotides: TGCGCCAGCAGCCTCCAGTTCGGGGACACCATATATTTT. Translation: CASSLQFGDTIYF.

For this clonotype: One end of the junction is discordant with germline, which a read error may explain. The chain employs TRBV5-1 and TRBJ2-2, with 8 bases aligning to TRBD2. CDR1 and CDR2 (germline): SGHRS, YFSETQ. There are 16 residues in the CDR3. The CDR3 protein is CASSPGVSGNTEELFF. The CDR3 DNA follows: TGCGCCAGCAGCCCGGGGGTTAGCGGGAACACCGAGGAGCTGTTTTTT.

This clonotype has at least ten counts. The rearrangement uses TRBV7-9 and TRBJ2-1, with D possibly being TRBD1 (5 bases). Per the germline V gene, CDR1 is SEHNR and CDR2 is FQNEAQ (reference sequence). The CDR3 extends over 12 amino acids. V lost 4 bases and J lost 8, with 9 bases in between. CDR3 sequence reads: CASSSTGDEQFF. CDR3 in DNA: TGTGCCAGCAGCTCAACAGGCGATGAGCAGTTCTTC.

For this clonotype: One end of the junction varies from germline; a read error may be responsible. This rearrangement joins TRBV7-3 to TRBJ1-3, with D unclear. The CDR3 loop spans 15 amino acids. Germline V gene sequence: CDR1 SGHTA, CDR2 FQGTGA. CDR3 in DNA: TGTGCCAGCAGCAAACAGACGCTCTCTGGAAACACCATAGATTTT. It yields the protein CASSKQTLSGNTIDF.

The rearrangement joins TRBV7-8 to TRBJ1-2; tentatively, D is TRBD1 (5 bases). The length of the CDR3 is 13 residues. V was trimmed by 5 bases and J by 6 bases, leaving 13 bases between them. Germline lookup yields CDR1 SGHVS and CDR2 FQNEAQ. The DNA for the CDR3 is TGTGCCAGCAGCCCCGGGACGATGGATGGCTACACCTTC. Translated, it gives CASSPGTMDGYTF.

This clonotype turned up a few times. The chain recombines TRBV7-2 with TRBJ1-1; D may be TRBD1 (5 bases). The germline V gene has CDR1 SGHTA and CDR2 FQGNSA. The V end was cut by 2 bases, the J end by 5 bases, with 15 bases between. The CDR3 contains 15 residues. CDR3: CASSLSWGVGTEAFF. DNA of the CDR3: TGTGCCAGCAGCTTATCATGGGGGGTGGGTACTGAAGCTTTCTTT.

J is TRBJ2-7 and V is TRBV6-1, with D perhaps matching TRBD1 or TRBD2 (5 bases each). From germline, CDR1 is MNHNS and CDR2 SASEGT. V lost 0 bases, J lost 2 bases, and 11 bases lay in between. The CDR3 has 15 amino acids. The CDR3 nucleotides are TGTGCCAGCAGTGAAGCGCATCTGGGGGCCTACGAGCAGTACTTC. This codes for CASSEAHLGAYEQYF.

The chain links TRBV24-1 to TRBJ2-1; no clear D. The CDR3 is 14 residues long. CDR1 and CDR2 from the germline V gene are KGHDR and SFDVKD. Trimming stripped 3 bases from V and 6 bases from J, with 11 bases between. The CDR3 sequence is CATSDTRAINEQFF. The DNA of the CDR3 is TGTGCCACCAGTGATACCCGGGCCATCAATGAGCAGTTCTTC.

This clonotype was observed a few times. The rearrangement links TRBV7-6 to TRBJ2-1; no clear D gene. Germline lookup yields CDR1 SGHVS and CDR2 FNYEAQ. V lost 1 base and J 0 bases, leaving 7 bases between the germline ends. The CDR3 sequence is 15 residues long. CDR3 sequence reads: CASSLVGSSYNEQFF. The CDR3 coding sequence is TGTGCCAGCAGCTTAGTGGGATCCTCCTACAATGAGCAGTTCTTC. The full variable domain, in which reference TRBV7-6 and TRBJ2-1 provide the parts outside the CDR3, is GAGVSQSPRYKVTKRGQDVALRCDPISGHVSLYWYRQALGQGPEFLTYFNYEAQQDKSGLPNDRFSAERPEGSISTLTIQRTEQRDSAMYRCASSLVGSSYNEQFFGPGTRLTVL.

In regard to this clonotype: Without the conserved terminal phenylalanine or tryptophan, this CDR3 likely stems from a read error. The chain links TRBV6-2 or TRBV6-3 to TRBJ2-3; D unresolved. Deletions cut 2 bases from V and 4 bases from J, with 13 bases between. The V gene's germline CDR1 is MNHEY and CDR2 SVGEGT. This CDR3 comprises 15 residues. In nucleotides, the CDR3 is TGTGCCAGCAGTTACACGGTCGGATCGGCAGATACGCAGTATATT. This codes for CASSYTVGSADTQYI.

This clonotype was counted between two and nine times. The chain links TRBV2 to TRBJ2-7; D might be TRBD1 or TRBD2, each matching 5 bases. CDR3 size: 13 residues. Looked up from germline, CDR1 is SNHLY and CDR2 is FYNNEI. V gave up 8 bases and J gave up 3 bases, with 14 bases separating them. The CDR3 loop reads CASRRDGDYEQYF. DNA for the CDR3: TGTGCCAGCCGTAGGGACGGGGACTACGAGCAGTACTTC.

The chain joins TRBV20-1 to TRBJ1-5, with D hard to call. Germline loops: CDR1 DFQATT, CDR2 SNEGSKA (reference sequence). V lost 1 base, J lost 0 bases, and 7 bases lay in between. The CDR3 runs 14 residues. The CDR3 coding sequence is TGCAGTGCTAGAGGCGATGGTAGCAATCAGCCCCAGCATTTT. Amino acid sequence: CSARGDGSNQPQHF.

This clonotype was picked up a small number of times. The chain is built from TRBV4-1 and TRBJ2-7; tentatively, D is TRBD1 (6 bases). CDR3 length: 16 residues. Per the germline V gene, CDR1 is MGHRA and CDR2 is YSYEKL. Deletions cut 0 bases from V and 0 bases from J, with 12 bases between. CDR3 DNA sequence: TGCGCCAGCAGCCAAGACTTAGGGGGATTCTCCTACGAGCAGTACTTC. Its protein product is CASSQDLGGFSYEQYF.

This rearrangement joins TRBV7-2 to TRBJ1-4; 7 positions agree with TRBD1. From germline, CDR1 is SGHTA and CDR2 FQGNSA. The length of the CDR3 is 14 residues. J lost 7 bases, V lost 4 bases, and 6 bases had no gene match. The CDR3 nucleotides are TGTGCCAGCAGCTATAGACAGGGAGGTGAAAAACTGTTTTTT. Translating gives CASSYRQGGEKLFF.

This clonotype was seen more than once but under ten times. The chain has TRBV30 and TRBJ1-5; a possible D gene is TRBD1 (5 bases). The CDR3 length is 14 residues. Germline V CDR1 and CDR2: GTSNPN, SVGIG (reference sequence). V lost 4 bases to trimming and J lost 6 bases, with 16 bases between them. CDR3 DNA: TGTGCCTGGAAGGGGACCGGGCCGCTTCAGCCCCAGCATTTT. Translated, it gives CAWKGTGPLQPQHF.

The chain links TRBV27 to TRBJ1-5; 10 bases are shared with TRBD1. CDR1 is MNHEY and CDR2 is SMNVEV in the germline V gene (reference sequence). The J segment lost 3 bases and the V segment lost 6 bases, leaving 5 bases of the junction unmatched. The CDR3 is 15 residues long. The CDR3 is CASRGTGDDNQPQHF. As DNA, the CDR3 is TGTGCCAGCAGAGGGACAGGGGATGACAATCAGCCCCAGCATTTT.

This clonotype has just a few counts. At one boundary the junction diverges from the germline segment, which might be a read error. This chain uses TRBV12-3 or TRBV12-4 with TRBJ1-1, with a weak D call TRBD1 (5 bases). The CDR3 length is 17 residues. The DNA of the CDR3 is TGTGCCAGTACGTATAACGAATATGCAGGGAGCAACACTGATGCTTTCTTT. Encoded protein: CASTYNEYAGSNTDAFF.

This clonotype was counted many times. The rearrangement uses TRBV6-5 and TRBJ1-2, with 7 bases that match TRBD1. Germline lookup yields CDR1 MNHEY and CDR2 SVGAGI. The CDR3 runs 17 residues. Trimming took 4 bases from V and 2 from J; bases not matched to a gene: 13. In DNA form, the CDR3 reads TGTGCCAGCAGTTCCACGATTATAGAGGGGGCGAACTATGGCTACACCTTC. Translation gives CASSSTIIEGANYGYTF.